A single sample gave rise to the 5 T cell receptor beta chains below, sequenced in a study of vaccination and CD4 T cells after COVID-19. Scientists ran DNA taken from cultured CD4+ T cells through the Oncomine TCR Beta short-read assay for sequencing. TCRdb recomputed calls from the PCR reads with MiXCR, one row per CDR3 protein. In the table there are about 20,000 distinct CDR3 sequences, around 56% of which are singletons. Noted treatment: approximately 11-day PBMC culture with coronavirus spike peptide pools or control peptides (ViraFEST assay). For these receptors, no antigen is known. The starting material was CD4+ T cells from blood, cultured in vitro, obtained before SARS-CoV-2 vaccination. Receptors originate from a human donor who had recovered from COVID-19.

There are a few counts of this clonotype. The genes are TRBV7-2 and TRBJ2-5; D may correspond to TRBD1 or TRBD2 (6 bases each). This CDR3 is built from 15 residues. The V gene lost 3 bases and the J gene lost 2 bases, with 13 bases spanning the gap. CDR1 SGHTA and CDR2 FQGNSA come from the germline V gene. CDR3 sequence reads: CASSLAGQLQETQYF. CDR3 nucleotide sequence: TGTGCCAGCAGCTTGGCGGGACAACTTCAAGAGACCCAGTACTTC.

The chain combines TRBV28 with TRBJ2-3; D gene ambiguous. The CDR3 runs 13 residues. V lost 3 bases and J lost 6, with 10 bases in between. Germline-derived CDR1 and CDR2 are MDHEN and SYDVKM. CDR3 residues: CASSFLRVDTQYF. The DNA for the CDR3 is TGTGCCAGCAGTTTCCTTCGTGTGGATACGCAGTATTTT.

The chain employs TRBV19 and TRBJ2-2; D is undetermined. The CDR3 length is 14 residues. V was shortened by 3 bases and J by 1 base, with 6 bases between the two germline ends. Per germline, CDR1 LNHDA and CDR2 SQIVND (reference sequence). CDR3 nucleotide sequence: TGTGCCAGTAGTATTGCCGTGAACACCGGGGAGCTGTTTTTT. As protein: CASSIAVNTGELFF.

This chain connects TRBV7-9 to TRBJ2-7, with D perhaps TRBD1 (6 bases). Trimming removed 6 bases at V and 0 bases at J, with 12 bases between. The CDR3 totals 14 residues. Germline V CDR1 and CDR2: SEHNR, FQNEAQ (reference sequence). The CDR3: CASRPGQNSYEQYF. Written as DNA, the CDR3 is TGTGCCAGCAGACCCGGACAGAACTCCTACGAGCAGTACTTC.

About this clonotype itself: This CDR3 fails to terminate in the conserved phenylalanine or tryptophan, so it likely reflects a read error. Because the CDR3's place on the DNA is in doubt, the DNA is left out and the CDR3 is given as listed by TCRdb. J is TRBJ1-3 and V is TRBV27; the table gives TRBD1 as D, unverified against the DNA. Per the germline V gene, CDR1 is MNHEY and CDR2 is SMNVEV (reference sequence). The CDR3 is 15 residues long, counting both termini. CDR3 protein: CARSETGELETPYIL.